This T cell receptor beta chain was identified during a study of cytomegalovirus exposure and HLA in healthy donors. The CDR3 is 14 amino acids. J gave up 4 bases and V 2 bases, and 2 bases lay outside the gene matches. Germline CDR1 reads MNHEY; CDR2 reads SMNVEV (reference sequence). Some clones are missing from TCRdb's copy, which holds only in-frame ones; the method was immunoSEQ multiplex PCR. Of about 160,000 clones in the sample, 70% to 90% were seen once. The material sequenced was PBMCs. The sequence came from a woman aged 25 to 39 in good health and CMV-seronegative. The chain joins TRBV27 to TRBJ2-5; 9 nucleotides agree with TRBD2. CDR3 nucleotide sequence: TGTGCCAGCAGTTTAGGCGGGAGGGGAGAGACCCAGTACTTC. Translating it yields CASSLGGRGETQYF.